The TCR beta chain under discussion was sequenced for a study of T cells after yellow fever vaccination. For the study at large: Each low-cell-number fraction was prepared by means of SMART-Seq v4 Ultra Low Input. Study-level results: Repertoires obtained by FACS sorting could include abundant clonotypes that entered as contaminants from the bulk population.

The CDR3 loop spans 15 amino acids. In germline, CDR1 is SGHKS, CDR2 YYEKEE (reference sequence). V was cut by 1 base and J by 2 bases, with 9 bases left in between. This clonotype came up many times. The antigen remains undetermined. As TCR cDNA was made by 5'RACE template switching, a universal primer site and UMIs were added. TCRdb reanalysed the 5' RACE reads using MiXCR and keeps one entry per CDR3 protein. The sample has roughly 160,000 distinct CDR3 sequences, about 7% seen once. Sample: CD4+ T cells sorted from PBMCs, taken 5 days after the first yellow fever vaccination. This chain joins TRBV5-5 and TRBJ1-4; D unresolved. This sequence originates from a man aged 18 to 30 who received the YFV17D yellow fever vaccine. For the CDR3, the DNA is TGTGCCAGCAGCTTGTCCCTAGGCACTAATGAAAAACTGTTTTTT. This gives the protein CASSLSLGTNEKLFF.